Sequencing of this TCR beta chain was carried out in a study of early T cells in non-severe SARS-CoV-2 infection. Study-wide background: The study sequenced bulk RNA from unsorted whole blood, with chains unpaired. Whole-study results and caveats: A preference for anti-spike CD8 responses marked VDJdb matching, which missed private and CD4 specificities.

Germline CDR1 and CDR2: DFQATT and SNEGSKA (reference sequence). Trimming removed 0 bases from V and 7 bases from J, with 6 bases in between. The CDR3 totals 11 residues. Many counts were recorded for this clonotype. Antigen unknown. The TCR library protocol was used to attach unique molecular identifiers. These identifiers were attached to individual cDNA molecules. One entry per CDR3 protein results from TCRdb running MiXCR on the 5' RACE reads. The sample lists tens of thousands of distinct CDR3 sequences, 4% occurring once. The rearrangement uses TRBV20-1 and TRBJ1-2, with a tentative D call TRBD1 (5 bases). Sequencing was done on a sample of whole blood. The receptor was derived from an adult who was a healthcare worker with PCR-confirmed SARS-CoV-2 infection or an uninfected control (not recorded which). The DNA for the CDR3 is TGCAGTGCTAGAGAAGGGGTTGGCTACACCTTC. Translating gives CSAREGVGYTF.